These 12 T cell receptor beta chains originate from one sample sequenced in a study of cytomegalovirus exposure and HLA in healthy donors. PCR employed 60 Vbeta and 13 Jbeta primers. The protocol was immunoSEQ multiplex PCR, while the TCRdb copy is restricted to in-frame clones and leaves out a portion. The sample holds hundreds of thousands of clones, 70% to 90% seen once. The specimen was PBMCs. The receptors originated from a woman under 30 in good health and CMV-seronegative.

The J gene is TRBJ2-2, the V gene TRBV7-7; 9 nucleotides match TRBD1. The ends lost 5 bases at V and 5 bases at J; junction bases unmatched: 12. CDR1 and CDR2 from the germline V gene are SSHAT and FNYEAQ (reference sequence). This CDR3 spans 17 amino acids. Written as DNA, the CDR3 is TGTGCCAGCAGCGATACGAAGGGACAGGGTATAACCGGGGAGCTGTTTTTT. It is translated as CASSDTKGQGITGELFF.

As for this clone: An end of the junction does not agree with germline; a read error may underlie this. This chain connects TRBV6-5 to TRBJ2-6, with a tentative D call TRBD1 (6 bases). This CDR3 is 14 amino acids long. Germline CDR1 and CDR2: MNHEY and SVGAGI. The CDR3 spells CASSRGSGADVLTF. The CDR3 coding sequence is TGTGCCAGCTCCAGGGGATCCGGGGCCGACGTCCTGACTTTC.

The chain uses TRBV7-2 and TRBJ2-3, with D unresolved. The V and J ends lost 1 base and 1 base respectively, with 9 bases between them. The CDR3 extends over 15 amino acids. Germline V gives CDR1 SGHTA, CDR2 FQGNSA. CDR3: CASSLEYSRTDTQYF. CDR3 DNA: TGTGCCAGCAGCTTAGAGTACTCCCGCACAGATACGCAGTATTTT.

This rearrangement joins TRBV7-6 to TRBJ1-2; D is perhaps TRBD1 (6 bases). From germline, CDR1 is SGHVS and CDR2 FNYEAQ. This CDR3 region has 14 residues. Trimming took 5 bases from V and 4 from J, leaving 14 bases between them. In nucleotides, the CDR3 is TGTGCCAGCAGCCAGGGTACAGGGAGCTATGGCTACACCTTC. Its translation: CASSQGTGSYGYTF.

As regards this clone: At one end the junction does not follow the germline gene, possibly because of a read error. The rearrangement joins TRBV6-4 to TRBJ1-1, with TRBD1 matching 7 bases. Germline V lookup: CDR1 MRHNA, CDR2 SNTAGT. This CDR3 is built from 15 residues. CDR3 nucleotides: TGTGCCAGCCGGATAAGGGGGACAGAGAACACTGGAGCTTTCTTT. Translating gives CASRIRGTENTGAFF.

The chain joins TRBV6-6 to TRBJ2-5, with D tentatively TRBD2 (6 bases). Trimming took 3 bases from V and 5 from J, leaving 10 bases between them. The germline V gene has CDR1 MNHNY and CDR2 SVGAGI (reference sequence). This CDR3 comprises 13 residues. This CDR3 is CASSYSAGETQYF. The CDR3 nucleotides read TGTGCCAGCAGTTATTCCGCGGGGGAGACCCAGTACTTC.

The genes are TRBV13 and TRBJ1-3; no clear D. The V gene lost 1 base and the J gene lost 0 bases, with 10 bases spanning the gap. The CDR3 runs 16 residues. CDR1 PRHDT and CDR2 FYEKMQ come from the germline V gene (reference sequence). In DNA form, the CDR3 reads TGTGCCAGCAGCTTAGTGATAGAGAGCTCTGGAAACACCATATATTTT. This codes for CASSLVIESSGNTIYF. Full variable domain (remainder filled in from reference TRBV13 and TRBJ1-3): AAGVIQSPRHLIKEKRETATLKCYPIPRHDTVYWYQQGPGQDPQFLISFYEKMQSDKGSIPDRFSAQQFSDYHSELNMSSLELGDSALYFCASSLVIESSGNTIYFGEGSWLTVV.

The rearrangement links TRBV28 to TRBJ1-2; 7 nucleotides agree with TRBD1. In germline, CDR1 is MDHEN, CDR2 SYDVKM. The CDR3 runs 15 residues. V lost 6 bases and J lost 4; bases outside the gene matches: 11. The CDR3 nucleotides read TGTGCCAGCAGACCTTCTGGGGGGACAGTCTATGGCTACACCTTC. Protein sequence: CASRPSGGTVYGYTF.

The V gene is TRBV19, the J gene TRBJ2-4; TRBD1 matches at 9 bases. Trimming removed 4 bases from V and 0 bases from J; junction bases left unmatched: 4. The germline V gene encodes CDR1 LNHDA and CDR2 SQIVND (reference sequence). The CDR3 spans 16 residues. The CDR3 nucleotides are TGTGCCAGTAGTACTCACAGGGGGCTAGCCAAAAACATTCAGTACTTC. Translated, it gives CASSTHRGLAKNIQYF.

The rearrangement uses TRBV4-2 and TRBJ1-4; D is uncertain. The CDR3 loop spans 13 amino acids. Deletions cut 0 bases from V and 8 bases from J, with 7 bases between. Germline V lookup: CDR1 LGHNA, CDR2 YNFKEQ. CDR3 sequence: CASSQDLREKLFF. CDR3 nucleotides: TGTGCCAGCAGCCAAGATTTGAGGGAAAAACTGTTTTTT.

The rearrangement joins TRBV21-1 to TRBJ2-3; TRBD2 reflects the table's D call only, with no check against the DNA. TRBV21-1 is tagged as a pseudogene. The CDR3 is 16 amino acids. The DNA for the CDR3 is TGTGCCAGCAGCACTACTAGCGCGAATTCCACAGATACGCAGTATTTT. It translates to CASSTTSANSTDTQYF.

The V call is TRBV7-6, the J call TRBJ1-1; the match to TRBD1 covers 9 bases. CDR3 length: 18 amino acids. Germline V CDR1 and CDR2: SGHVS, FNYEAQ. With 4 bases clipped from V and 0 bases from J, the junction kept 12 bases outside the gene matches. CDR3 in amino acids: CASSSPQQGALLNTEAFF. Written as DNA, the CDR3 is TGTGCCAGCAGCTCTCCCCAACAGGGGGCTCTTCTGAACACTGAAGCTTTCTTT.